Listed here are 15 T cell receptor beta chains from one sample, sequenced in a study of cytomegalovirus exposure and HLA in healthy donors. The PCR made use of 60 Vbeta and 13 Jbeta primers. The assay was immunoSEQ multiplex PCR, and TCRdb's table has in-frame clones only and misses some. The sample yields roughly 200,000 clones, approximately 86% seen once. Sequences were obtained from PBMCs. The receptors derive from a woman aged 25 to 39 in good health and CMV-seronegative.

The genes are TRBV5-1 and TRBJ2-7; 8 bases agree with TRBD1. Germline V gene data show CDR1 as SGHRS and CDR2 as YFSETQ. With V trimmed by 1 base and J by 4 bases, 7 bases remained unmatched. CDR3 length: 15 amino acids. The CDR3 is CASSLIQGAGYEQYF. In nucleotides, the CDR3 is TGCGCCAGCAGCTTGATCCAGGGGGCTGGGTACGAGCAGTACTTC.

The chain employs TRBV6-5 and TRBJ1-2; TRBD1 might be the D (5 bases). The CDR3 is made up of 14 amino acids. Germline V gives CDR1 MNHEY, CDR2 SVGAGI. Trimming left V 2 bases short and J 4 bases short, with 11 bases between. The DNA for the CDR3 is TGTGCCAGCAGTTACGGGGCGGTTGGCTATGGCTACACCTTC. The encoded protein is CASSYGAVGYGYTF.

The chain employs TRBV9 and TRBJ2-2; no firm D call. CDR1 SGDLS and CDR2 YYNGEE come from the germline V gene. The CDR3 has 13 residues. Deletions cut 4 bases from V and 5 bases from J, with 9 bases between. The CDR3 reads CASSKWATGELFF. CDR3 bases: TGTGCCAGCAGCAAGTGGGCGACCGGGGAGCTGTTTTTT.

The rearrangement links TRBV6-1 to TRBJ2-7, with 8 bases that match TRBD1. Trimming took 1 base from V and 3 from J; bases not matched to a gene: 5. CDR1 and CDR2 from the germline V gene are MNHNS and SASEGT. The CDR3 is 15 amino acids. In nucleotides, the CDR3 is TGTGCCAGCAGTGAAGGGACAGGGAACAGCTACGAGCAGTACTTC. Residues: CASSEGTGNSYEQYF.

The chain carries TRBV5-5 and TRBJ2-5; 7 bases fit TRBD2. Germline assignment: CDR1 SGHKS and CDR2 YYEKEE (reference sequence). Trimming removed 2 bases from V and 5 bases from J; junction bases left unmatched: 9. This CDR3 has 15 amino acids. The CDR3 coding sequence is TGTGCCAGCAGCTTCGTAGCGGGTGAGGGGGAGACCCAGTACTTC. Translating it yields CASSFVAGEGETQYF.

The sample holds one count of this clone. The rearrangement joins TRBV15 to TRBJ1-2; no reliable D call. CDR1 and CDR2 (germline): LNHNV, YYDKDF (reference sequence). The V end was cut by 1 base, the J end by 7 bases, with 7 bases between. The CDR3 spans 12 residues. As DNA, the CDR3 is TGTGCCACCAGCAGAGCCTCTATTGGCTACACCTTC. It codes for CATSRASIGYTF.

The DNA of the CDR3 is TGTGCCAGCAGTGAAGGGCTCGGGACTACCTCCTACAATGAGCAGTTCTTC. This translates into CASSEGLGTTSYNEQFF. The genes are TRBV6-1 and TRBJ2-1; 7 bases line up with TRBD2. The CDR3 has 17 residues. Germline-derived CDR1 and CDR2 are MNHNS and SASEGT. V was clipped by 1 base and J by 0 bases; unmatched bases: 6.

This clone was recorded a few times. This chain links TRBV5-1 with TRBJ2-7; 12 nucleotides align to TRBD2. This CDR3 is 15 amino acids long. The trim removed 8 bases at V and 2 bases at J, leaving 8 bases unmatched. Germline values: CDR1 SGHRS, CDR2 YFSETQ. The CDR3 sequence is CARGGPSGRAYEQYF. The CDR3 bases are TGCGCCAGGGGGGGGCCTAGCGGGAGGGCCTACGAGCAGTACTTC.

Only one count was recorded for this clone. The chain uses TRBV11-3 and TRBJ2-3, with D tentatively TRBD1 (5 bases). This CDR3 is 13 amino acids long. Germline CDR1 is SGHNT and CDR2 is YENEEA. V was cut by 3 bases and J by 4 bases, with 8 bases left in between. The DNA of the CDR3 is TGTGCCAGCAGCTTGGGGCCCGCAGATACGCAGTATTTT. As protein: CASSLGPADTQYF.

CDR3 in amino acids: CASFDQETQYF. DNA for the CDR3: TGTGCCAGCTTCGACCAAGAGACCCAGTACTTC. V usage is TRBV6-5 and J usage is TRBJ2-5; D is undetermined. The germline V gene has CDR1 MNHEY and CDR2 SVGAGI. The CDR3 runs 11 residues. V lost 8 bases and J lost 0, with 4 bases in between.

V is TRBV6-1 and J is TRBJ1-4; tentative D call: TRBD1 (5 bases). V was cut by 6 bases and J by 8 bases, with 10 bases left in between. The CDR3 runs 12 residues. In germline, CDR1 is MNHNS, CDR2 SASEGT. In nucleotides, the CDR3 is TGTGCCAGCAGAGGGGCGGACGAAAAACTGTTTTTT. This codes for CASRGADEKLFF.

CDR3 sequence: CASSPGTGSQYF. The CDR3 bases are TGTGCCAGCAGCCCCGGGACAGGATCGCAGTATTTT. V and J are TRBV5-6 and TRBJ2-3; 8 bases line up with TRBD1. The V gene end was trimmed by 4 bases and the J gene end by 10 bases; junction bases not matched to a gene: 5. The germline gives CDR1 SGHDT, CDR2 YYEEEE. This CDR3 contains 12 residues. The full variable domain, its missing parts supplied by reference TRBV5-6 and TRBJ2-3, is DAGVTQSPTHLIKTRGQQVTLRCSPKSGHDTVSWYQQALGQGPQFIFQYYEEEERQRGNFPDRFSGHQFPNYSSELNVNALLLGDSALYLCASSPGTGSQYFGPGTRLTVL.

In this sample, this clone turned up a few times. The chain carries TRBV2 and TRBJ2-1; 9 bases align to TRBD1. The germline V gene encodes CDR1 SNHLY and CDR2 FYNNEI. This CDR3 is built from 15 residues. Trimming at V came to 3 bases and at J to 7 bases, leaving 7 bases not matched to a gene. The CDR3: CASSDAGQGRNEQFF. The CDR3 bases are TGTGCCAGCAGTGACGCGGGACAGGGTCGAAATGAGCAGTTCTTC.

The rearrangement links TRBV7-9 to TRBJ1-1, with D perhaps TRBD1 (5 bases). Germline V lookup: CDR1 SEHNR, CDR2 FQNEAQ (reference sequence). Deletions cut 5 bases from V and 3 bases from J, with 10 bases between. This CDR3 has 13 amino acids. The CDR3 DNA reads TGTGCCAGCAGCCGAGACAGAGACACTGAAGCTTTCTTT. This codes for CASSRDRDTEAFF.

This rearrangement joins TRBV7-2 to TRBJ2-7; tentatively, D is TRBD1 (5 bases). V lost 4 bases and J 1 base, leaving 8 bases between the germline ends. The CDR3 totals 13 residues. Germline values: CDR1 SGHTA, CDR2 FQGNSA. The CDR3 DNA follows: TGTGCCAGCAGCTCCAGGGTTTCCTACGAGCAGTACTTC. Translation: CASSSRVSYEQYF.